This TCR beta chain was observed in a study of OX40 agonist ivuxolimab in advanced cancers. Study-wide results and caveats: Some patients who did not respond also had low normalized T-cell clonal expansion.

Clones were read by immunoSEQ multiplex PCR, and TCRdb kept only the in-frame ones, dropping some. The sample lists over 30,000 clones; around 90% were seen once. The germline gives CDR1 MNHEY, CDR2 SMNVEV (reference sequence). This CDR3 spans 15 amino acids. Trimming stripped 5 bases from V and 0 bases from J, with 14 bases between. This clone was seen a single time. Its matching antigen is unknown. V usage is TRBV27 and J usage is TRBJ2-7, with D possibly being TRBD1 (5 bases). The source of this sequence is an adult with an advanced solid tumor such as melanoma, head and neck, liver or kidney cancer. This specimen was CD4+ or CD8+ T cells sorted from blood, taken in a trial of the OX40 agonist ivuxolimab. CDR3: CASSPTGDSSYEQYF. DNA of the CDR3: TGTGCCAGCAGTCCTACTGGAGACAGCTCCTACGAGCAGTACTTC.